This record concerns one T cell receptor beta chain sequence. The sample comes from a study of blood T cell repertoires in COVID-19. Germline V gene data show CDR1 as LNHDA and CDR2 as SQIVND (reference sequence). The CDR3 is 17 amino acids. After removal of 1 base from V and 6 bases from J, the junction contained 9 bases not matched to a gene. Data came from immunoSEQ multiplex PCR; TCRdb stores just in-frame clones and leaves some out. In the table there are approximately 500,000 clones, approximately 85% of which are singletons. The chain is built from TRBV19 and TRBJ2-1; 10 positions match TRBD1. The source material was peripheral blood. The receptor's source is a human donor in a cohort sampled during active COVID-19. Written as DNA, the CDR3 is TGTGCCAGTAGTATAGTCTTCGCAAGGACAGGGGGCAATGAGCAGTTCTTC. Residues: CASSIVFARTGGNEQFF.